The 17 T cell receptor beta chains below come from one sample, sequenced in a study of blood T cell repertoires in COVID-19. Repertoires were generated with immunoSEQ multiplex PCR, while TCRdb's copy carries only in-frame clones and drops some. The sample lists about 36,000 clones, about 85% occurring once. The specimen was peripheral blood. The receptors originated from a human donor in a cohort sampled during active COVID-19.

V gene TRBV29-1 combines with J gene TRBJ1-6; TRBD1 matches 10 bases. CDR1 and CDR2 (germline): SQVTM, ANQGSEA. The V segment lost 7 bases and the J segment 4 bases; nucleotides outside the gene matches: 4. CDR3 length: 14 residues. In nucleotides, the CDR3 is TGCAGCGCCGGGACAGGGGATTATAATTCACCCCTCCACTTT. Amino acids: CSAGTGDYNSPLHF.

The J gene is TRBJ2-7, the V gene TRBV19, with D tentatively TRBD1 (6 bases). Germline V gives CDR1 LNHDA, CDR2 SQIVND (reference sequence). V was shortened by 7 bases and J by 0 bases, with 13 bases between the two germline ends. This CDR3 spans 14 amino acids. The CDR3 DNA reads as TGTGCCAGTAATCCCAACAGGGACTCCTACGAGCAGTACTTC. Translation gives CASNPNRDSYEQYF.

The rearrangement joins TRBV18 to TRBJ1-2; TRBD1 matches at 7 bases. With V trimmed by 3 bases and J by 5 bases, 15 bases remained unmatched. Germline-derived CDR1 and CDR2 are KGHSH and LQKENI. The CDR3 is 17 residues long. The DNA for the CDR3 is TGTGCCAGCTCACCCTCGGGGACAGTAGTAACGAAATATGGCTACACCTTC. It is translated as CASSPSGTVVTKYGYTF.

CDR3 sequence reads: CASSEQGYEKLFF. CDR3 nucleotide sequence: TGCGCCAGCAGTGAACAGGGGTACGAAAAACTGTTTTTT. The rearrangement joins TRBV10-2 to TRBJ1-4; 7 positions agree with TRBD1. CDR3 length: 13 residues. Germline V gene data show CDR1 as WSHSY and CDR2 as SAAADI. Trimming took 3 bases from V and 8 from J; bases not matched to a gene: 3.

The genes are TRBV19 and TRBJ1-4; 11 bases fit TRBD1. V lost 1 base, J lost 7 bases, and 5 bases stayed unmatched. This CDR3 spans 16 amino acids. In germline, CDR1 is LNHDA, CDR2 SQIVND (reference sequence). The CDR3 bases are TGTGCCAGTAGTATAGGGACAGGGGGCATCAGTGAAAAACTGTTTTTT. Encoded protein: CASSIGTGGISEKLFF.

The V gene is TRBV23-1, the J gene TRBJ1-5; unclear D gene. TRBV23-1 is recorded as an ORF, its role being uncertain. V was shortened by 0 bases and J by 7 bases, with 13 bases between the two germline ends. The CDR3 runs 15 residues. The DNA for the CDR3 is TGCGCCAGCAGTCAATCGTCCAGGCGGGGACAGCCCCAGCATTTT. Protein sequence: CASSQSSRRGQPQHF.

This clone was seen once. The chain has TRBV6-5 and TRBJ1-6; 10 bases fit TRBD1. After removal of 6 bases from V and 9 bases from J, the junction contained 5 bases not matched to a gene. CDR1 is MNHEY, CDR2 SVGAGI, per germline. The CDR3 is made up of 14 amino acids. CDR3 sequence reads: CASRIGQGVSPLHF. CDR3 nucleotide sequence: TGTGCCAGCAGGATCGGACAGGGGGTTTCACCCCTCCACTTT.

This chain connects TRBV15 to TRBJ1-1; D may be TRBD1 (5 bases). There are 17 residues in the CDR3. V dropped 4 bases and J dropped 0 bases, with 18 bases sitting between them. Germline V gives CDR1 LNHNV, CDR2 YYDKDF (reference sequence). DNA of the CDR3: TGTGCCACCAGCAATCCTCTCGGGTGGGGCATGAACACTGAAGCTTTCTTT. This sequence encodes CATSNPLGWGMNTEAFF.

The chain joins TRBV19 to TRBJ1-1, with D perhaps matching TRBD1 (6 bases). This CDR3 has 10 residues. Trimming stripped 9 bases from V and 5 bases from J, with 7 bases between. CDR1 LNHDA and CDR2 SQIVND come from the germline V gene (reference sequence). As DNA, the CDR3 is TGTGCCAGCAGGGGAACTGAAGCTTTCTTT. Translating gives CASRGTEAFF.

This CDR3 reads CASSYSQVNGELFF. The CDR3, as DNA: TGTGCCAGCAGTTACTCACAGGTCAACGGGGAGCTGTTTTTT. This chain uses TRBV6-2 or TRBV6-3 with TRBJ2-2; possibly TRBD1 for D (5 bases). The CDR3 runs to 14 residues. CDR1 and CDR2 from the germline V gene are MNHEY and SVGEGT. V was trimmed by 0 bases and J by 7 bases, leaving 9 bases between them.

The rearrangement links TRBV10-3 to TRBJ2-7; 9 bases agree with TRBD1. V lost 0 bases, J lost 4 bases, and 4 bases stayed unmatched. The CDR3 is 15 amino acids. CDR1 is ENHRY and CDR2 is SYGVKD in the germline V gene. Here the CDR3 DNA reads TGTGCCATCAGTGAGTCCGGGACAGGGATGTACGAGCAGTACTTC. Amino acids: CAISESGTGMYEQYF.

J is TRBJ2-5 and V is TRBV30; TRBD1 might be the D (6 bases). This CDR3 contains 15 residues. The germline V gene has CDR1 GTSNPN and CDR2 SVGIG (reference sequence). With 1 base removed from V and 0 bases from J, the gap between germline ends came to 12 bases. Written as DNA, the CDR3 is TGTGCCTGGAGTGGAGGTGGGACACACCAAGAGACCCAGTACTTC. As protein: CAWSGGGTHQETQYF.

The CDR3 DNA reads as TGTGCCAGCAGCTTAGGCCTAGGGGAGGGGGTGTACAATGAGCAGTTCTTC. Translation: CASSLGLGEGVYNEQFF. V usage is TRBV7-3 and J usage is TRBJ2-1, with D perhaps matching TRBD2 (7 bases). The CDR3 extends over 17 amino acids. Germline CDR1 SGHTA, CDR2 FQGTGA. The V gene lost 2 bases and the J gene lost 4 bases, with 18 bases spanning the gap.

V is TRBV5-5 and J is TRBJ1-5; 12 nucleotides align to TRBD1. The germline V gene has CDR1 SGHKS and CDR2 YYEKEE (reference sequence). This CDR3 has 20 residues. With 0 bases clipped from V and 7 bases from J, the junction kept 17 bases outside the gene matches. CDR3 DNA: TGTGCCAGCAGCTTGGAGATCGGTGTCGGGACAGGGGGCGCCCGGCAGCCCCAGCATTTT. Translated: CASSLEIGVGTGGARQPQHF.

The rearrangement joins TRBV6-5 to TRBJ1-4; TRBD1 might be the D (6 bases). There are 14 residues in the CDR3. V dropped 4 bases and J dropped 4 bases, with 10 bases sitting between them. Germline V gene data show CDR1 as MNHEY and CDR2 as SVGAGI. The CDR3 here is CASSFYRDNEKLFF. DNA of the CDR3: TGTGCCAGCAGTTTTTACAGGGATAATGAAAAACTGTTTTTT.

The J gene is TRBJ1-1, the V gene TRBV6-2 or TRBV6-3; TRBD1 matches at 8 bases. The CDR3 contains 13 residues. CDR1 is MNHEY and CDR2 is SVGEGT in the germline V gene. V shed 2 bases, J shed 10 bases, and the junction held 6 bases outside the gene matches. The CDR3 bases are TGTGCCAGCAGTTACGTCCAGGGGGCGCGAGCTTTCTTT. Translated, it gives CASSYVQGARAFF.

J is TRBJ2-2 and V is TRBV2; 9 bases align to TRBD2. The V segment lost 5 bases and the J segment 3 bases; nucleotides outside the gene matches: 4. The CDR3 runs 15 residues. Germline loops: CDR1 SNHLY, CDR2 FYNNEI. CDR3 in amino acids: CASSQERGDTGELFF. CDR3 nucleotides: TGTGCCAGCAGTCAGGAGCGGGGGGACACCGGGGAGCTGTTTTTT.